Listed here are 9 T cell receptor beta chains from one sample, sequenced in a study of post-analysis software for immune sequencing data. Study results and limitations: TRBV segments more frequent in patients than in controls numbered roughly five and included TRBV5-6, TRBV5-1 and TRBV20-1.

The antigens these receptors bind are not known. Carried by the TCR beta cDNA libraries were unique molecular identifiers. MiXCR, applied by TCRdb to the PCR reads, yields one record per CDR3 protein. The data show under 900,000 distinct CDR3 sequences, under 70% seen once. Sequencing was done on a sample of blood. Receptors originate from a girl aged 10-17 years with multiple sclerosis.

This chain links TRBV7-8 with TRBJ1-2; 9 nucleotides align to TRBD1. V lost 5 bases and J lost 4; bases outside the gene matches: 11. This CDR3 is 16 amino acids long. The germline gives CDR1 SGHVS, CDR2 FQNEAQ. The CDR3 here is CASSPQGRQGGYGYTF. The CDR3, as DNA: TGTGCCAGCAGCCCCCAGGGAAGACAGGGGGGCTATGGCTACACCTTC.

This clonotype was recorded a few times. The rearrangement uses TRBV15 and TRBJ1-5; D gene unclear. From germline, CDR1 is LNHNV and CDR2 YYDKDF (reference sequence). V was cut by 5 bases and J by 3 bases, with 17 bases left in between. The CDR3 runs 16 residues. CDR3 sequence reads: CATSGERLILNQPQHF. The CDR3 DNA sequence: TGTGCCACCAGCGGCGAGAGACTAATACTCAATCAGCCCCAGCATTTT.

V gene TRBV6-6 combines with J gene TRBJ2-5; tentative D call: TRBD1 (5 bases). Trimming took 2 bases from V and 4 from J, leaving 14 bases between them. CDR1 is MNHNY, CDR2 SVGAGI, per germline (reference sequence). The CDR3 sequence is 15 residues long. The CDR3 region has the DNA TGTGCCAGCAGTTACCTGTCGGCAGGGCCAGAGACCCAGTACTTC. This gives the protein CASSYLSAGPETQYF.

The rearrangement uses TRBV20-1 and TRBJ2-7; no definite D call. The length of the CDR3 is 13 residues. With 0 bases removed from V and 5 bases from J, the gap between germline ends came to 11 bases. The germline V gene has CDR1 DFQATT and CDR2 SNEGSKA (reference sequence). CDR3 DNA: TGCAGTGCTAGAGATGGAGCGCACCACGAGCAGTACTTC. Amino acids: CSARDGAHHEQYF.

The chain has TRBV20-1 and TRBJ2-1; possibly TRBD1 for D (5 bases). V was cut by 5 bases and J by 0 bases, with 14 bases left in between. The germline V gene has CDR1 DFQATT and CDR2 SNEGSKA (reference sequence). This CDR3 comprises 15 residues. CDR3 loop: CSASDMQSSYNEQFF. The CDR3 bases are TGCAGTGCTTCGGACATGCAGAGCTCCTACAATGAGCAGTTCTTC.

The gene calls are TRBV12-3 or TRBV12-4 and TRBJ1-2; D might be TRBD1 (5 bases). The CDR3 runs 15 residues. V lost 4 bases and J lost 5, with 17 bases in between. CDR3 region: CASSYRRAGLYGYTF. In nucleotides, the CDR3 is TGTGCCAGCAGTTACCGGAGGGCAGGGCTGTATGGCTACACCTTC.

In DNA form, the CDR3 reads TGCGCCAGCAGCCAAGACGGCGGGGCCCGCGCGAAGCCCTACAATGAGCAGTTCTTC. This sequence encodes CASSQDGGARAKPYNEQFF. The rearrangement joins TRBV4-1 to TRBJ2-1, with D perhaps TRBD2 (6 bases). V lost 0 bases, J lost 2 bases, and 20 bases lay in between. The CDR3 consists of 19 residues. CDR1 and CDR2 (germline): MGHRA, YSYEKL.

As DNA, the CDR3 is TGTGCCAGCAGCGTAGTTCCGGGGGGCGAGGGTGAGCAGTTCTTC. This codes for CASSVVPGGEGEQFF. V usage is TRBV9 and J usage is TRBJ2-1, with TRBD2 as a possible D gene (7 bases). The CDR3 is 15 amino acids. V was shortened by 0 bases and J by 9 bases, with 16 bases between the two germline ends. From germline, CDR1 is SGDLS and CDR2 YYNGEE.

This clonotype was seen just once. This chain links TRBV6-2 or TRBV6-3 with TRBJ2-6; D gene ambiguous. The germline V and J ends were trimmed by 2 bases and 0 bases, with 5 bases remaining between them. The CDR3 sequence is 15 residues long. CDR1 is MNHEY and CDR2 is SVGEGT in the germline V gene. CDR3 in amino acids: CASSYHSSGANVLTF. The CDR3 DNA sequence: TGTGCCAGCAGTTACCACTCCTCTGGGGCCAACGTCCTGACTTTC.